This T cell receptor (beta chain) was sequenced during a study of cytomegalovirus exposure and HLA in healthy donors. 60 Vbeta and 13 Jbeta primers were used in PCR. Libraries were prepared by immunoSEQ multiplex PCR; TCRdb keeps only in-frame clonotypes and omits some of them. The sample carries fewer than 140,000 clones, more than 60% recorded once. The V end lost 10 bases, the J end lost 7 bases, and 13 bases lay between the germline ends. The CDR3 loop spans 12 amino acids. Germline CDR1 and CDR2: ENHRY and SYGVKD. Specimen: PBMCs. The origin of this receptor is a man aged 55 to 70 in good health and CMV-seronegative. J is TRBJ1-4 and V is TRBV10-3, with a possible D match to TRBD1 (6 bases). This CDR3 is CAKDRACEKLFF. CDR3 bases: TGTGCCAAGGACAGAGCGTGTGAAAAACTGTTTTTT.